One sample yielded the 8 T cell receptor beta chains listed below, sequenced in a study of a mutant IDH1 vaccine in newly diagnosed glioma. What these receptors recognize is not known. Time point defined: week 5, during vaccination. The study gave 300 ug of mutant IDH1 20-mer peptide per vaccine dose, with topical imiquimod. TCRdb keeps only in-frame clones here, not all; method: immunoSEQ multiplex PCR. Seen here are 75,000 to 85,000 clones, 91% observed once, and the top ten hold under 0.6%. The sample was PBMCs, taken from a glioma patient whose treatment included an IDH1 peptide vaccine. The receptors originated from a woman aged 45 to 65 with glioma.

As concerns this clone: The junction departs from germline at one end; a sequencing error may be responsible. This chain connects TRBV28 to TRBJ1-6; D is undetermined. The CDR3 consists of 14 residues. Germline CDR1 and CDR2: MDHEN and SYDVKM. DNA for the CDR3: TGTGCCAGCAGTTTATGGCAGAATAATTCACCCCTCCGCTTT. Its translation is CASSLWQNNSPLRF.

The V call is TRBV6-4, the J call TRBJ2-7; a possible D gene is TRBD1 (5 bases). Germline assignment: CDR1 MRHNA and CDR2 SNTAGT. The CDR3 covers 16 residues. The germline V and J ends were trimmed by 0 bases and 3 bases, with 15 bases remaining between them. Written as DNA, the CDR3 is TGTGCCAGCAGTGACTCCGACAGTAACTTCCACTACGAGCAGTACTTC. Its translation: CASSDSDSNFHYEQYF.

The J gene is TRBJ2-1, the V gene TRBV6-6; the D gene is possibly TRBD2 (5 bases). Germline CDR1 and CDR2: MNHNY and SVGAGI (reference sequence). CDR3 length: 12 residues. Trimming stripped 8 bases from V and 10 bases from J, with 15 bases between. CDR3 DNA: TGTGCCAGCCAAACCTTGGGAGACGAGCAGTTCTTC. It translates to CASQTLGDEQFF.

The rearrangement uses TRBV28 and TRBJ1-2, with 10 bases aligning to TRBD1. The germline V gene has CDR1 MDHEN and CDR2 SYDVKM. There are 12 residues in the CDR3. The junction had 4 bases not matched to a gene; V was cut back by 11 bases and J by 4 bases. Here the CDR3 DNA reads TGTGCCCTAGGGACAGGGGCCTATGGCTACACCTTC. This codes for CALGTGAYGYTF.

The CDR3 spells CSVKSDSYEQYF. The CDR3 region has the DNA TGCAGCGTTAAGAGTGACTCCTACGAGCAGTACTTC. The rearrangement uses TRBV29-1 and TRBJ2-7; D unclear. CDR1 and CDR2 (germline): SQVTM, ANQGSEA. V lost 5 bases and J lost 0, with 8 bases in between. The CDR3 runs to 12 residues.

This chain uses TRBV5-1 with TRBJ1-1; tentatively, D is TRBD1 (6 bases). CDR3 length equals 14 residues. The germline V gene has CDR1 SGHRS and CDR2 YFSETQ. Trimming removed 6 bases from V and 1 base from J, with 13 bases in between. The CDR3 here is CASTNRDENTEAFF. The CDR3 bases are TGCGCCAGCACAAACAGGGACGAGAACACTGAAGCTTTCTTT. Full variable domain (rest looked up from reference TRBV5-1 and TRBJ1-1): KAGVTQTPRYLIKTRGQQVTLSCSPISGHRSVSWYQQTPGQGLQFLFEYFSETQRNKGNFPGRFSGRQFSNSRSEMNVSTLELGDSALYLCASTNRDENTEAFFGQGTRLTVV.

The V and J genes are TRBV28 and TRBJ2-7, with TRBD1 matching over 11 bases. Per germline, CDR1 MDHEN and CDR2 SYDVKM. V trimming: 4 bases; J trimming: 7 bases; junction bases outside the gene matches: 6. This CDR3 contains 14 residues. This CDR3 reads CASSSRTGGGEQYF. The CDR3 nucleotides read TGTGCCAGCAGTTCGCGGACAGGGGGCGGGGAGCAGTACTTC.

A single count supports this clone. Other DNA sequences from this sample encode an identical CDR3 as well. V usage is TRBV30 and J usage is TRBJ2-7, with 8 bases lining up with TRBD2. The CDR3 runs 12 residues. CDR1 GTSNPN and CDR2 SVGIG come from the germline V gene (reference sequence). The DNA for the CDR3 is TGTGCTTTCGACCGGGGGGGCGGGCGGCAGTACTTC. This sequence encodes CAFDRGGGRQYF.